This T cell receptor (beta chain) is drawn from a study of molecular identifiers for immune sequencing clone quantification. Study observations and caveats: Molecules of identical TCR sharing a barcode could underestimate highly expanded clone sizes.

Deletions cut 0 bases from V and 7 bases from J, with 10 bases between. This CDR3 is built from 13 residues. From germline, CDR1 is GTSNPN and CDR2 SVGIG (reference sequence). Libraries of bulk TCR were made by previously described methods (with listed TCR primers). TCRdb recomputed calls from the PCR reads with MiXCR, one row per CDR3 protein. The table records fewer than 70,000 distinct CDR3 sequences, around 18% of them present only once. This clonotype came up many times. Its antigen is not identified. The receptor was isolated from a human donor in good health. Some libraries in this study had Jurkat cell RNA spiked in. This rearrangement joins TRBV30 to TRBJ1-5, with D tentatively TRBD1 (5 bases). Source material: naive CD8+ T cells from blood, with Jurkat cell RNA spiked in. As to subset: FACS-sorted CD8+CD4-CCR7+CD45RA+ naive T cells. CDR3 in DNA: TGTGCCTGGAGTGTCTCCGGGGACCAGCCCCAGCATTTT. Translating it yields CAWSVSGDQPQHF.